The present T cell receptor (beta chain) was sequenced within a study of T cell responses to AZD1222 COVID-19 vaccine. CDR1 and CDR2 from the germline V gene are SGHTS and YDEGEE. The CDR3 extends over 15 amino acids. Trimming took off 6 bases at V and 2 bases at J, with 15 bases between the two ends. The study's findings and limits: It should be noted that donors were predominantly white British and more often female, and clonal diversity was possibly underestimated. Rises in breadth and depth of Spike-specific TCRs came after two AZD1222 doses.

For this clone: Its specificity is not known.

Clones were sequenced by immunoSEQ multiplex PCR, and TCRdb holds only the in-frame ones, with some missing. The table has some 140,000 clones, 85% to 95% seen once; the top ten hold approximately 6.8%. The sequence derives from an adult who received the AZD1222 COVID-19 vaccine. The gene calls are TRBV5-8 and TRBJ1-5; unclear D gene. Sequenced here: peripheral blood, sampled 28 days after the second AZD1222 dose. The DNA for the CDR3 is TGTGCCAGCACTCGATTTGAACGGGGCAATCAGCCCCAGCATTTT. Amino acid sequence: CASTRFERGNQPQHF.